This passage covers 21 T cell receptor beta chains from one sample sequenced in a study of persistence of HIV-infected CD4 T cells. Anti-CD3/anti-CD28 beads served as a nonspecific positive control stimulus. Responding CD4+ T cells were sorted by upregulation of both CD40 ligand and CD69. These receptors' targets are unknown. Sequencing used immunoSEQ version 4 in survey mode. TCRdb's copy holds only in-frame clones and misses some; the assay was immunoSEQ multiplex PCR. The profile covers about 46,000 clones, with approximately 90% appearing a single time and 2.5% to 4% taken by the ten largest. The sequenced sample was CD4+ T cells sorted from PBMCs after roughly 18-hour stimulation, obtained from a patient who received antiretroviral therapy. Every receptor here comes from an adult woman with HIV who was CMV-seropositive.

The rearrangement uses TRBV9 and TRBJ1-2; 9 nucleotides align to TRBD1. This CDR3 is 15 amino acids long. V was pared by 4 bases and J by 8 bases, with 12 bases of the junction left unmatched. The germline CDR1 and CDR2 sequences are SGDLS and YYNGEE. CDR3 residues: CASSLLGGQGGGYTF. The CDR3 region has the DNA TGTGCCAGCAGCCTACTAGGGGGACAGGGTGGCGGCTACACCTTC.

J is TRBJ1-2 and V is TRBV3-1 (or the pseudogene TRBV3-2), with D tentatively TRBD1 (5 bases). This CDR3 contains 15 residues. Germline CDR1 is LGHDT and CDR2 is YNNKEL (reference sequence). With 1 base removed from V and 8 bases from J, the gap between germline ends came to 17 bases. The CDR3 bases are TGTGCCAGCAGCCAAGGGGACCGAGGGCTTGGGGGCTACACCTTC. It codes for CASSQGDRGLGGYTF.

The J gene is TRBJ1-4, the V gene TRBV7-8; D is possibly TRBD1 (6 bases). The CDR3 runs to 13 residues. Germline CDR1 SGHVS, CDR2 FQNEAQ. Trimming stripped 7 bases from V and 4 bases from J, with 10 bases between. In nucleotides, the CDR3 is TGTGCCAGCAACAGGGTTCATAATGAAAAACTGTTTTTT. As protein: CASNRVHNEKLFF.

CDR3 sequence (DNA): TGTGCCACCAGCATCGGGACATCGGGAAACACCATATATTTT. It translates to CATSIGTSGNTIYF. V is TRBV15 and J is TRBJ1-3; tentative D call: TRBD1 (6 bases). Germline V gives CDR1 LNHNV, CDR2 YYDKDF (reference sequence). Trimming left V 4 bases short and J 4 bases short, with 11 bases between. The CDR3 totals 14 residues.

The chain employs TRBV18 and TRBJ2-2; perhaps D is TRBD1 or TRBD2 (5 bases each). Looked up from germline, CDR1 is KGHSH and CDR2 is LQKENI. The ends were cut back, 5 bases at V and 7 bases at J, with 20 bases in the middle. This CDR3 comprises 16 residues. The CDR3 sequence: CASSYVLIRDGGELFF. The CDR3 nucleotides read TGTGCCAGCTCATACGTCCTAATCCGGGACGGCGGGGAGCTGTTTTTT. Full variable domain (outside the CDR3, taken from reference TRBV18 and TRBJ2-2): NAGVMQNPRHLVRRRGQEARLRCSPMKGHSHVYWYRQLPEEGLKFMVYLQKENIIDESGMPKERFSAEFPKEGPSILRIQQVVRGDSAAYFCASSYVLIRDGGELFFGEGSRLTVL.

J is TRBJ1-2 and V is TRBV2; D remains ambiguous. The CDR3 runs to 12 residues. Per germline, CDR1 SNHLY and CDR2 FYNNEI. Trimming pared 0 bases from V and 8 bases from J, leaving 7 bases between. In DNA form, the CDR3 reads TGTGCCAGCAGTGAAGCGAAGAAGGGCTACACCTTC. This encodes CASSEAKKGYTF. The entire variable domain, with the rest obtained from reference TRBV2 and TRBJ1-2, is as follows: EPEVTQTPSHQVTQMGQEVILRCVPISNHLYFYWYRQILGQKVEFLVSFYNNEISEKSEIFDDQFSVERPDGSNFTLKIRSTKLEDSAMYFCASSEAKKGYTFGSGTRLTVV.

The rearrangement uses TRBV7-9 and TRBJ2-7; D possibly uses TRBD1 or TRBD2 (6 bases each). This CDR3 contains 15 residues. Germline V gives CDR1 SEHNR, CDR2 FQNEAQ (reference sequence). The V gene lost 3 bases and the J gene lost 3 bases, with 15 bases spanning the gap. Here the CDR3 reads CASSFGTGARYEQYF. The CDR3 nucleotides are TGTGCCAGCAGCTTCGGGACGGGGGCCCGCTACGAGCAGTACTTC. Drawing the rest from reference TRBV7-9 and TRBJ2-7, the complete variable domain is DTGVSQNPRHKITKRGQNVTFRCDPISEHNRLYWYRQTLGQGPEFLTYFQNEAQLEKSRLLSDRFSAERPKGSFSTLEIQRTEQGDSAMYLCASSFGTGARYEQYFGPGTRLTVT.

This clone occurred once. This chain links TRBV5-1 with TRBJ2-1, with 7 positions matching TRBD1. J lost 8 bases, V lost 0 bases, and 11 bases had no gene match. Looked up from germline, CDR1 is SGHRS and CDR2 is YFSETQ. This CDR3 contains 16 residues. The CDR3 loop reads CASSLGQGGRYDEQFF. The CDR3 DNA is TGCGCCAGCAGCTTGGGACAGGGTGGAAGGTACGATGAGCAGTTCTTC.

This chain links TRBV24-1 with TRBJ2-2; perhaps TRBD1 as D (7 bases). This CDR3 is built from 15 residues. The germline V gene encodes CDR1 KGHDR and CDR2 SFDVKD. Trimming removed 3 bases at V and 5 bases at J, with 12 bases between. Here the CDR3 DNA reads TGTGCCACCAGTGATCCAGGGGGGTTGACCGGGGAGCTGTTTTTT. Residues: CATSDPGGLTGELFF.

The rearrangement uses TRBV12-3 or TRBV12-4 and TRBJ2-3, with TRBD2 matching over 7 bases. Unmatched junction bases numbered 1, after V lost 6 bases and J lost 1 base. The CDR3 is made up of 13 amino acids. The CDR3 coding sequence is TGTGCCAGCAGAACTAGCGGCACAGATACGCAGTATTTT. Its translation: CASRTSGTDTQYF.

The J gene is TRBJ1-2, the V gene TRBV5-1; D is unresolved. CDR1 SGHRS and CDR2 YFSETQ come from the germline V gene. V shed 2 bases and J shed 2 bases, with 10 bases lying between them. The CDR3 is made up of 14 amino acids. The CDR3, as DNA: TGCGCCAGCAGCTTCGAGGACGGCAACTATGGCTACACCTTC. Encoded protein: CASSFEDGNYGYTF. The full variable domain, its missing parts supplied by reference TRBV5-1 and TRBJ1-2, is KAGVTQTPRYLIKTRGQQVTLSCSPISGHRSVSWYQQTPGQGLQFLFEYFSETQRNKGNFPGRFSGRQFSNSRSEMNVSTLELGDSALYLCASSFEDGNYGYTFGSGTRLTVV.

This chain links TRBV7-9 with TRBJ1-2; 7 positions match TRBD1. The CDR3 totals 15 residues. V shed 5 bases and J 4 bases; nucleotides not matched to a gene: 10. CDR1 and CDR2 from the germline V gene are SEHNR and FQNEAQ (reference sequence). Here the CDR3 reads CASSARQGQGYGYTF. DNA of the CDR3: TGTGCCAGCAGCGCGCGACAGGGTCAAGGCTATGGCTACACCTTC.

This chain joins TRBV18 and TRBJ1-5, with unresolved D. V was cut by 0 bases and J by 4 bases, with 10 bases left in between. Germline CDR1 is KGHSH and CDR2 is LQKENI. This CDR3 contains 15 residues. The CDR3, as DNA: TGTGCCAGCTCACCACCGAACAGAGAGAATCAGCCCCAGCATTTT. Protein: CASSPPNRENQPQHF. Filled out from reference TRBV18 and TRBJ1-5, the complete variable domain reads NAGVMQNPRHLVRRRGQEARLRCSPMKGHSHVYWYRQLPEEGLKFMVYLQKENIIDESGMPKERFSAEFPKEGPSILRIQQVVRGDSAAYFCASSPPNRENQPQHFGDGTRLSIL.

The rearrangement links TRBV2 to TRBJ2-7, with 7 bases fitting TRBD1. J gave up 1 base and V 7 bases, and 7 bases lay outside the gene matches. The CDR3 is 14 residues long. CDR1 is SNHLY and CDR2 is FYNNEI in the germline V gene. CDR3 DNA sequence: TGTGCCAGCAACACAGGGGTATTGTCCTACGAGCAGTACTTC. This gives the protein CASNTGVLSYEQYF.

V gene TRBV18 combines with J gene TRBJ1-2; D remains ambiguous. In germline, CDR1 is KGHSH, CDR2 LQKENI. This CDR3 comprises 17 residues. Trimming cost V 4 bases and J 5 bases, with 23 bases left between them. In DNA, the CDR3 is TGTGCCAGCTCACAATCCTATGCAGGAGATCTTTTTTATGGCTACACCTTC. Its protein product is CASSQSYAGDLFYGYTF.

CDR3 sequence (DNA): TGTGCCAGCAGCTCACCGCCTTTAAGCTCAACAAGCACAGATACGCAGTATTTT. Its protein is CASSSPPLSSTSTDTQYF. The rearrangement uses TRBV7-2 and TRBJ2-3; D unresolved. The CDR3 extends over 18 amino acids. The V end lost 4 bases, the J end lost 0 bases, and 20 bases lay between the germline ends. Germline-derived CDR1 and CDR2 are SGHTA and FQGNSA.

The CDR3 loop reads CASSEGLLAKNIQYF. CDR3 bases: TGTGCCAGCAGTGAGGGGCTTCTAGCCAAAAACATTCAGTACTTC. The chain links TRBV2 to TRBJ2-4, with a weak D call TRBD1 (5 bases). This CDR3 region has 15 residues. CDR1 and CDR2 (germline): SNHLY, FYNNEI. The V end was cut by 3 bases, the J end by 0 bases, with 9 bases between. The full variable domain, rest sourced from reference TRBV2 and TRBJ2-4, is EPEVTQTPSHQVTQMGQEVILRCVPISNHLYFYWYRQILGQKVEFLVSFYNNEISEKSEIFDDQFSVERPDGSNFTLKIRSTKLEDSAMYFCASSEGLLAKNIQYFGAGTRLSVL.

The CDR3 loop is CASSPGQDSNQPQHF. The CDR3 DNA follows: TGTGCCAGCTCACCGGGACAGGATAGCAATCAGCCCCAGCATTTT. V usage is TRBV18 and J usage is TRBJ1-5, with TRBD1 matching over 8 bases. Trimming removed 3 bases from V and 0 bases from J; junction bases left unmatched: 1. In germline, CDR1 is KGHSH, CDR2 LQKENI. The CDR3 runs 15 residues.

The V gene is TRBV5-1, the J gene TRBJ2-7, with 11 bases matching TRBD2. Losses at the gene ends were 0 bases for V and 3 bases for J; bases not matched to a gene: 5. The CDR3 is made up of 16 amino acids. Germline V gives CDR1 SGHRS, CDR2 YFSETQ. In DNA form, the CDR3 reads TGCGCCAGCAGCTTGGGCGGGACTAGCGGTTTCTACGAGCAGTACTTC. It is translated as CASSLGGTSGFYEQYF. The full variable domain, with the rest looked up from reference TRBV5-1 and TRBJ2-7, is KAGVTQTPRYLIKTRGQQVTLSCSPISGHRSVSWYQQTPGQGLQFLFEYFSETQRNKGNFPGRFSGRQFSNSRSEMNVSTLELGDSALYLCASSLGGTSGFYEQYFGPGTRLTVT.

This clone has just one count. The CDR3 loop is CASSGPGHAKTEAFF. The CDR3 bases are TGTGCCAGCAGTGGTCCGGGACATGCGAAAACTGAAGCTTTCTTT. This chain joins TRBV25-1 and TRBJ1-1; D might be TRBD1 (6 bases). This CDR3 has 15 amino acids. V lost 4 bases and J lost 5, with 17 bases in between. Germline CDR1 reads MGHDK; CDR2 reads SYGVNS. Drawing the rest from reference TRBV25-1 and TRBJ1-1, the complete variable domain is EADIYQTPRYLVIGTGKKITLECSQTMGHDKMYWYQQDPGMELHLIHYSYGVNSTEKGDLSSESTVSRIRTEHFPLTLESARPSHTSQYLCASSGPGHAKTEAFFGQGTRLTVV.

The CDR3, as DNA: TGCGCCAGCAGCCTGGGACCGACCTCCGACACTGAAGCTTTCTTT. Its protein product is CASSLGPTSDTEAFF. V and J are TRBV5-1 and TRBJ1-1; D is perhaps TRBD1 (5 bases). Germline V gives CDR1 SGHRS, CDR2 YFSETQ. CDR3 length: 15 amino acids. Trimming removed 4 bases from V and 3 bases from J, with 16 bases in between.